This T cell receptor (beta chain) was profiled in a study of human thymus T cells. This table comes from immunoSEQ multiplex PCR, and its TCRdb copy is limited to in-frame clones, with some not included. The sample carries around 130,000 clones, just under 95% recorded once. V lost 10 bases and J lost 7; bases outside the gene matches: 9. Germline CDR1 is LNHDA and CDR2 is SQIVND (reference sequence). This CDR3 is 13 amino acids long. Thymus tissue was removed during corrective cardiac surgery. Source material: thymus tissue. This receptor was obtained from a boy under three years old with a congenital heart defect but otherwise immunologically healthy. This chain uses TRBV19 with TRBJ1-3; 8 nucleotides line up with TRBD1. This CDR3 reads CATTGGNSNTIYF. Written as DNA, the CDR3 is TGTGCCACTACAGGGGGGAATAGTAACACCATATATTTT.